The present entry profiles one TCR beta chain with its context. V was pared by 6 bases and J by 4 bases, with 8 bases of the junction left unmatched. Germline lookup yields CDR1 SGDLS and CDR2 YYNGEE. The CDR3 consists of 15 residues. The sample comes from a study of blood T cell repertoires in COVID-19. Study-level information: COVID-19 samples from acute and convalescent phases originated in the United States, Italy and Spain. T cells, B-cell-depleted T cells, or PBMCs provided the cDNA or gDNA that served as material.

Under the authors' procedure: Counts of nucleated cells, estimated from reference gene primer amplification, were obtained. Data came from immunoSEQ multiplex PCR; TCRdb stores just in-frame clones and leaves some out. V, J and clone size are those of that table, while D and trimming were read from the DNA. The sample lists fewer than 350,000 clones, about nine tenths occurring once. Patients in Seattle were enrolled during active infection, then followed longitudinally. The J gene is TRBJ2-3, the V gene TRBV9; 10 nucleotides agree with TRBD2. What was sequenced was peripheral blood. The receptor comes from a woman in her thirties with COVID-19, enrolled during active disease. The DNA of the CDR3 is TGTGCCAGCACTGCTAGCGGGGGATGGGCAGATACGCAGTATTTT. This sequence encodes CASTASGGWADTQYF.